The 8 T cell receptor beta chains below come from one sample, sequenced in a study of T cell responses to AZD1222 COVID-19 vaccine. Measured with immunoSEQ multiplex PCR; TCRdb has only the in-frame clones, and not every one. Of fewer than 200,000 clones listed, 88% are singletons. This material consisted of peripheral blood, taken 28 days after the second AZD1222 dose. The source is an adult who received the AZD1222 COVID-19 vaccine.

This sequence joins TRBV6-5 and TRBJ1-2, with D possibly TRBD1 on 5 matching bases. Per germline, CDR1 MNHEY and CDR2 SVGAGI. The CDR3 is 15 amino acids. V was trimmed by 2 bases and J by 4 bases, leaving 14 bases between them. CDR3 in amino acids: CASSYNGGRAYGYTF. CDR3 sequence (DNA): TGTGCCAGCAGTTACAACGGTGGCAGGGCCTATGGCTACACCTTC.

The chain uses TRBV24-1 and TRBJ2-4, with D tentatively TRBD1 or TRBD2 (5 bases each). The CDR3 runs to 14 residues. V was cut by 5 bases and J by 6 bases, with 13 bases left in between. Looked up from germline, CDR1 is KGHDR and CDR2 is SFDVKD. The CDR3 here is CATSVTGEGNIQYF. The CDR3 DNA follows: TGTGCCACCAGTGTAACAGGAGAGGGAAACATTCAGTACTTC.

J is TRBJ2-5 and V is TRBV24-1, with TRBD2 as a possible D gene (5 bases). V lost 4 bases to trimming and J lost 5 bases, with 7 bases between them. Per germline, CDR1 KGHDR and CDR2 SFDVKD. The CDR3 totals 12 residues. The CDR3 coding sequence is TGTGCCACCAGTGAAACGGGGGAGACCCAGTACTTC. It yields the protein CATSETGETQYF.

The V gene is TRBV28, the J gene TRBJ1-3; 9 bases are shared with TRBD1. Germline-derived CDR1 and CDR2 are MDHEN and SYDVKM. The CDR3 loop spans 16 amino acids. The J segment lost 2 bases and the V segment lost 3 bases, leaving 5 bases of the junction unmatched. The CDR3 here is CASSFGTGSPGNTIYF. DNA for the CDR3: TGTGCCAGCAGTTTCGGGACAGGGAGCCCTGGAAACACCATATATTTT. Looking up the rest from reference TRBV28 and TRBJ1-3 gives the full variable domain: DVKVTQSSRYLVKRTGEKVFLECVQDMDHENMFWYRQDPGLGLRLIYFSYDVKMKEKGDIPEGYSVSREKKERFSLILESASTNQTSMYLCASSFGTGSPGNTIYFGEGSWLTVV.

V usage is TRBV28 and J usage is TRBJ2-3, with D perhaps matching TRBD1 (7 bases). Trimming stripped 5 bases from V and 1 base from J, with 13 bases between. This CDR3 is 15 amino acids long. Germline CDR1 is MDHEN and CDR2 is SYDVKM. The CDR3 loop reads CASSEGGTGTDTQYF. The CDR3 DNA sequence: TGTGCCAGCAGTGAAGGCGGGACAGGCACAGATACGCAGTATTTT. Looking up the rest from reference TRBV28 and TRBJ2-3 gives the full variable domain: DVKVTQSSRYLVKRTGEKVFLECVQDMDHENMFWYRQDPGLGLRLIYFSYDVKMKEKGDIPEGYSVSREKKERFSLILESASTNQTSMYLCASSEGGTGTDTQYFGPGTRLTVL.

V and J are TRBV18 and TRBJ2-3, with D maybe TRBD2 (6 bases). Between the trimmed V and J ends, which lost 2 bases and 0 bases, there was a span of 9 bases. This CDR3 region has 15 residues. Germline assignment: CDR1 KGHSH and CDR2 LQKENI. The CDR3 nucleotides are TGTGCCAGCTCACCAGGCGGGACCAGCACAGATACGCAGTATTTT. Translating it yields CASSPGGTSTDTQYF.

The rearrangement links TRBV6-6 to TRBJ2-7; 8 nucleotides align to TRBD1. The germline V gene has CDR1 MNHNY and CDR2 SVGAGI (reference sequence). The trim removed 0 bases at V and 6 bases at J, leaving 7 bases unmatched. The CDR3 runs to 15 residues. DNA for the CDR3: TGTGCCAGCAGTTACTCGTCCCAGGGGGCGGTCGAGCAGTACTTC. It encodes CASSYSSQGAVEQYF.

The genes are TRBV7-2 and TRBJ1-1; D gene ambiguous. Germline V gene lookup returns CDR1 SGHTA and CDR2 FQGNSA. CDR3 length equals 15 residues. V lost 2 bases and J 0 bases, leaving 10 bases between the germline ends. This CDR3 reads CASSLSGLMNTEAFF. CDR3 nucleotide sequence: TGTGCCAGCAGCTTAAGCGGACTAATGAACACTGAAGCTTTCTTT.